A single sample is the source of the 4 T cell receptor beta chains below, sequenced in a study of identifying expanded T cells in peripheral blood. Clones were read by immunoSEQ multiplex PCR, and TCRdb kept only the in-frame ones, dropping some. The top ten clones hold 15% to 20% of a sample with around 100,000 clones, 75% to 90% of them seen once. Sequenced material: blood. The source of these receptors is a person aged 18 to 75 in good health.

This clone was picked up a small number of times. The chain has TRBV5-6 and TRBJ1-2; D unresolved. The germline V and J ends were trimmed by 5 bases and 4 bases, with 9 bases remaining between them. Germline V lookup: CDR1 SGHDT, CDR2 YYEEEE. The CDR3 consists of 12 residues. The CDR3 DNA reads as TGTGCCAGCAGTTCGACGCCCTATGGCTACACCTTC. It codes for CASSSTPYGYTF.

The chain uses TRBV19 and TRBJ2-4, with D tentatively TRBD1 (5 bases). The germline V gene has CDR1 LNHDA and CDR2 SQIVND (reference sequence). The CDR3 runs to 17 residues. The V gene lost 1 base and the J gene lost 5 bases, with 18 bases spanning the gap. DNA of the CDR3: TGTGCCAGTAGTATAGTTGGGTCGGCCATACAGGAAAACATTCAGTACTTC. Translation gives CASSIVGSAIQENIQYF. Together with reference TRBV19 and TRBJ2-4, the CDR3 gives the full variable domain: DGGITQSPKYLFRKEGQNVTLSCEQNLNHDAMYWYRQDPGQGLRLIYYSQIVNDFQKGDIAEGYSVSREKKESFPLTVTSAQKNPTAFYLCASSIVGSAIQENIQYFGAGTRLSVL.

The V call is TRBV28, the J call TRBJ1-1, with 7 bases lining up with TRBD1. The CDR3 loop spans 16 amino acids. The V segment lost 6 bases and the J segment 2 bases; nucleotides outside the gene matches: 12. Germline V gene lookup returns CDR1 MDHEN and CDR2 SYDVKM. Here the CDR3 DNA reads TGTGCCAGCAGGGGCCCCGACAGGGCGGGCAACACTGAAGCTTTCTTT. This sequence encodes CASRGPDRAGNTEAFF. Full variable domain (outside the CDR3, taken from reference TRBV28 and TRBJ1-1): DVKVTQSSRYLVKRTGEKVFLECVQDMDHENMFWYRQDPGLGLRLIYFSYDVKMKEKGDIPEGYSVSREKKERFSLILESASTNQTSMYLCASRGPDRAGNTEAFFGQGTRLTVV.

The chain recombines TRBV28 with TRBJ2-1; TRBD2 aligns across 9 bases. Germline CDR1 is MDHEN and CDR2 is SYDVKM. Trimming removed 4 bases from V and 2 bases from J; junction bases left unmatched: 3. The CDR3 is made up of 15 amino acids. The CDR3 DNA is TGTGCCAGCAGTTCTCGCGGGGGGGCCTACAATGAGCAGTTCTTC. It encodes CASSSRGGAYNEQFF.